These 27 T cell receptor beta chains were all obtained from the same sample, sequenced in a study of beta chain features in type 1 diabetes. Expressed TCRB transcripts were sequenced after all isolated RNA was converted to cDNA. TCRdb's copy holds only in-frame clones and misses some; the assay was immunoSEQ multiplex PCR. The data show 130,000 or so clones, with about 9.1% seen just once and 0.55% to 0.65% held by the top ten. The material sequenced was central memory CD4+ T cells from blood. The receptors stem from a woman in her thirties or forties in good health.

The chain combines TRBV14 with TRBJ1-2, with a tentative D call TRBD1 (5 bases). V gave up 0 bases and J gave up 2 bases, with 10 bases separating them. The germline gives CDR1 SGHDN, CDR2 FVKESK. The CDR3 length is 15 residues. The CDR3 loop reads CASSQDYGANYGYTF. For the CDR3, the DNA is TGTGCCAGCAGCCAAGACTATGGGGCGAACTATGGCTACACCTTC.

This chain links TRBV18 with TRBJ1-1; D is uncertain. The germline V gene has CDR1 KGHSH and CDR2 LQKENI. Trimming stripped 2 bases from V and 1 base from J, with 5 bases between. The CDR3 is made up of 13 amino acids. The chain's CDR3 is CASSPTRNTEAFF. As DNA, the CDR3 is TGTGCCAGCTCACCAACCAGGAACACTGAAGCTTTCTTT.

V gene TRBV4-1 combines with J gene TRBJ2-1; 13 bases map to TRBD2. The CDR3 sequence is 18 residues long. Germline trimming cut 3 bases from V and 7 bases from J; bases unmatched to any gene: 12. Per germline, CDR1 MGHRA and CDR2 YSYEKL. DNA for the CDR3: TGCGCCAGCAGCCAGGAGGGACTAGCGGGGACCGGGGTAAATGAGCAGTTCTTC. Translating gives CASSQEGLAGTGVNEQFF.

J is TRBJ2-1 and V is TRBV12-5; TRBD2 matches at 11 bases. Germline assignment: CDR1 LGHNT and CDR2 FRNRAP. This CDR3 spans 17 amino acids. The V gene end was trimmed by 4 bases and the J gene end by 8 bases; junction bases not matched to a gene: 13. CDR3 residues: CASGSGKLAGVWDEQFF. DNA of the CDR3: TGTGCTAGTGGTTCCGGAAAACTAGCGGGGGTTTGGGATGAGCAGTTCTTC.

This chain connects TRBV7-2 to TRBJ2-3, with TRBD2 as a possible D gene (5 bases). V was clipped by 9 bases and J by 0 bases, with 13 bases between them. The CDR3 has 14 amino acids. Germline lookup yields CDR1 SGHTA and CDR2 FQGNSA. The CDR3 is CASRLGSSTDTQYF. The CDR3, as DNA: TGTGCCAGTAGACTGGGGAGTAGCACAGATACGCAGTATTTT.

The chain employs TRBV4-2 and TRBJ1-1; possibly TRBD1 for D (5 bases). Germline loops: CDR1 LGHNA, CDR2 YNFKEQ. V gave up 4 bases and J gave up 1 base, with 7 bases separating them. The CDR3 is 13 residues long. As DNA, the CDR3 is TGTGCCAGCAGCCCAACAGGGAACACTGAAGCTTTCTTT. The encoded protein is CASSPTGNTEAFF.

Only a few counts were recorded for this clone. The chain joins TRBV2 to TRBJ1-4; a possible D gene is TRBD1 (6 bases). This CDR3 has 14 amino acids. Between the trimmed V and J ends, which lost 3 bases and 4 bases, there was a span of 9 bases. Germline V gives CDR1 SNHLY, CDR2 FYNNEI. In DNA, the CDR3 is TGTGCCAGCAGTGACGCACAGGGTAATGAAAAACTGTTTTTT. The encoded protein is CASSDAQGNEKLFF.

This clone was observed a few times. This rearrangement joins TRBV2 to TRBJ2-3; TRBD2 matches 8 bases. Looked up from germline, CDR1 is SNHLY and CDR2 is FYNNEI. This CDR3 is built from 14 residues. Germline trimming cut 6 bases from V and 0 bases from J; bases unmatched to any gene: 2. CDR3 sequence (DNA): TGTGCCAGCAGACAGCGGGGGAGCACAGATACGCAGTATTTT. Its translation: CASRQRGSTDTQYF.

This clone has a handful of counts. The chain combines TRBV29-1 with TRBJ1-1; D remains unclear. With 5 bases removed from V and 1 base from J, the gap between germline ends came to 5 bases. There are 11 residues in the CDR3. Looked up from germline, CDR1 is SQVTM and CDR2 is ANQGSEA. CDR3 DNA: TGCAGCGTTTACTCGAACACTGAAGCTTTCTTT. Protein: CSVYSNTEAFF.

The rearrangement joins TRBV7-8 to TRBJ1-5; D call uncertain. The CDR3 has 18 amino acids. Trimming removed 4 bases at V and 6 bases at J, with 25 bases between. In germline, CDR1 is SGHVS, CDR2 FQNEAQ. The CDR3 is CASSSDQKGIPSGQPQHF. In nucleotides, the CDR3 is TGTGCCAGCAGCTCCGATCAAAAAGGCATTCCATCGGGTCAGCCCCAGCATTTT.

This clone has only a few counts. The J gene is TRBJ1-5, the V gene TRBV2, with D unclear. The ends were cut back, 7 bases at V and 1 base at J, with 11 bases in the middle. The CDR3 runs 14 residues. Germline-derived CDR1 and CDR2 are SNHLY and FYNNEI. CDR3 sequence (DNA): TGTGCCAGCACGAGCGTTATCAGCAATCAGCCCCAGCATTTT. This sequence encodes CASTSVISNQPQHF.

V is TRBV7-2 and J is TRBJ1-4; D remains unclear. Looked up from germline, CDR1 is SGHTA and CDR2 is FQGNSA. Trimming shortened V by 3 bases and J by 8 bases, and 10 bases separated the two germline ends. There are 13 residues in the CDR3. CDR3 nucleotides: TGTGCCAGCAGCTTTAGCAGCGGGGAAAAACTGTTTTTT. It yields the protein CASSFSSGEKLFF.

The chain uses TRBV2 and TRBJ1-2; a weak D match, TRBD1 (5 bases). This CDR3 comprises 13 residues. V lost 3 bases to trimming and J lost 4 bases, with 9 bases between them. Germline V gene lookup returns CDR1 SNHLY and CDR2 FYNNEI. CDR3 loop: CASSEQGSYGYTF. The CDR3 DNA is TGTGCCAGCAGTGAGCAGGGATCCTATGGCTACACCTTC.

This clone was seen only a few times. The chain has TRBV4-3 and TRBJ2-5, with D maybe TRBD1 (5 bases). CDR3 size: 16 residues. Per the germline V gene, CDR1 is LGHNA and CDR2 is YSLEER. Trimming removed 0 bases from V and 4 bases from J, with 15 bases in between. The CDR3: CASSQDRSRGGETQYF. The CDR3 DNA reads as TGCGCCAGCAGCCAAGATCGTTCAAGGGGTGGAGAGACCCAGTACTTC.

The chain carries TRBV5-1 and TRBJ2-5, with D possibly being TRBD2 (6 bases). CDR1 is SGHRS and CDR2 is YFSETQ in the germline V gene. The CDR3 spans 12 residues. Trimming left V 5 bases short and J 5 bases short, with 10 bases between. The CDR3 DNA is TGCGCCAGCAGTAGGGAGGCGGAGACCCAGTACTTC. This sequence encodes CASSREAETQYF.

This clone was seen only a few times. The genes are TRBV19 and TRBJ2-1; D is possibly TRBD1 (5 bases). With 1 base removed from V and 5 bases from J, the gap between germline ends came to 9 bases. The CDR3 spans 14 residues. The germline gives CDR1 LNHDA, CDR2 SQIVND (reference sequence). CDR3 DNA: TGTGCCAGTAGTATAGGGAACAGGAACAATGAGCAGTTCTTC. It yields the protein CASSIGNRNNEQFF. The variable domain in full, with the rest retrieved from reference TRBV19 and TRBJ2-1, is DGGITQSPKYLFRKEGQNVTLSCEQNLNHDAMYWYRQDPGQGLRLIYYSQIVNDFQKGDIAEGYSVSREKKESFPLTVTSAQKNPTAFYLCASSIGNRNNEQFFGPGTRLTVL.

This chain joins TRBV7-9 and TRBJ2-3, with 8 bases lining up with TRBD1. Germline CDR1 is SEHNR and CDR2 is FQNEAQ (reference sequence). CDR3 length equals 14 residues. V was pared by 8 bases and J by 4 bases, with 8 bases of the junction left unmatched. CDR3 amino acids: CASAPGGGADTQYF. In nucleotides, the CDR3 is TGTGCCAGCGCCCCAGGGGGCGGGGCAGATACGCAGTATTTT.

The chain couples TRBV27 to TRBJ2-7, with 9 bases that match TRBD2. With 3 bases clipped from V and 7 bases from J, the junction kept 16 bases outside the gene matches. Germline CDR1 MNHEY, CDR2 SMNVEV (reference sequence). The length of the CDR3 is 17 residues. The DNA of the CDR3 is TGTGCCAGCAGTTTTGGTTCGGGGCGGGGGGGCTCTGGGGAGCAGTACTTC. It encodes CASSFGSGRGGSGEQYF.

A few counts support this clone. The chain recombines TRBV18 with TRBJ1-2; 7 positions match TRBD1. The CDR3 has 15 amino acids. Germline V gene sequence: CDR1 KGHSH, CDR2 LQKENI. V shed 4 bases, J shed 5 bases, and the junction held 10 bases outside the gene matches. The CDR3 region is CASSRNRQGEYGYTF. In nucleotides, the CDR3 is TGTGCCAGCTCACGAAACAGACAGGGTGAATATGGCTACACCTTC.

V is TRBV29-1 and J is TRBJ2-7, with TRBD2 as a possible D gene (6 bases). CDR1 is SQVTM, CDR2 ANQGSEA, per germline. Deletions cut 4 bases from V and 6 bases from J, with 13 bases between. This CDR3 is 12 amino acids long. This CDR3 reads CSVGRGIGEQYF. The CDR3 DNA sequence: TGCAGCGTTGGTCGGGGGATAGGCGAGCAGTACTTC.

This chain joins TRBV5-1 and TRBJ1-2; D is unresolved. Germline V gene sequence: CDR1 SGHRS, CDR2 YFSETQ. The CDR3 covers 13 residues. Trimming took off 4 bases at V and 1 base at J, with 8 bases between the two ends. CDR3 region: CASSEQSNYGYTF. Here the CDR3 DNA reads TGCGCCAGCAGCGAACAGAGTAACTATGGCTACACCTTC.

This clone was counted many times. Other DNA sequences from this sample encode an identical CDR3 as well. The chain uses TRBV29-1 and TRBJ1-3; the D gene is possibly TRBD1 (6 bases). The CDR3 totals 13 residues. The V end was cut by 2 bases, the J end by 2 bases, with 7 bases between. Germline V gene data show CDR1 as SQVTM and CDR2 as ANQGSEA. This CDR3 is CSVEQGTGNTIYF. The CDR3 nucleotides read TGCAGCGTTGAACAGGGGACTGGAAACACCATATATTTT.

V usage is TRBV29-1 and J usage is TRBJ1-2, with TRBD1 matching over 10 bases. Trimming removed 6 bases from V and 3 bases from J; junction bases left unmatched: 7. Germline CDR1 reads SQVTM; CDR2 reads ANQGSEA. This CDR3 region has 14 residues. The CDR3 DNA sequence: TGCAGCGTCGGGACAGGGGAACAAGACTATGGCTACACCTTC. The encoded protein is CSVGTGEQDYGYTF. The full variable domain, its missing parts supplied by reference TRBV29-1 and TRBJ1-2, is SAVISQKPSRDICQRGTSLTIQCQVDSQVTMMFWYRQQPGQSLTLIATANQGSEATYESGFVIDKFPISRPNLTFSTLTVSNMSPEDSSIYLCSVGTGEQDYGYTFGSGTRLTVV.

This clone was detected only a few times. V usage is TRBV2 and J usage is TRBJ2-5; 9 bases align to TRBD2. Trimming removed 7 bases from V and 5 bases from J; junction bases left unmatched: 11. The CDR3 sequence is 15 residues long. CDR1 and CDR2 (germline): SNHLY, FYNNEI. The CDR3 is CASKGLAGPVETQYF. Here the CDR3 DNA reads TGTGCCAGCAAGGGTCTAGCGGGGCCGGTTGAGACCCAGTACTTC.

The chain uses TRBV14 and TRBJ1-3; a possible D gene is TRBD1 (5 bases). Trimming took 4 bases from V and 0 from J, leaving 7 bases between them. This CDR3 contains 14 residues. CDR1 SGHDN and CDR2 FVKESK come from the germline V gene. The CDR3 spells CASSPTVSGNTIYF. CDR3 nucleotides: TGTGCCAGCAGCCCGACAGTCTCTGGAAACACCATATATTTT.

There are a few counts of this clone. The gene calls are TRBV6-5 and TRBJ1-5, with TRBD1 identical over 7 bases. This CDR3 comprises 15 residues. The junction had 4 bases not matched to a gene; V was cut back by 0 bases and J by 5 bases. Germline assignment: CDR1 MNHEY and CDR2 SVGAGI. CDR3: CASSYSAGGYQPQHF. CDR3 DNA sequence: TGTGCCAGCAGTTACTCGGCAGGGGGGTATCAGCCCCAGCATTTT.

A few counts support this clone. V is TRBV7-2 and J is TRBJ1-5; D unresolved. Trimming shortened V by 0 bases and J by 7 bases, and 10 bases separated the two germline ends. Germline V gives CDR1 SGHTA, CDR2 FQGNSA. The CDR3 runs to 14 residues. Here the CDR3 reads CASSLAISGQPQHF. The CDR3 coding sequence is TGTGCCAGCAGCTTAGCGATTAGCGGGCAGCCCCAGCATTTT.